These T cell receptor beta chains were read from a single sample in a study of cytomegalovirus exposure and HLA in healthy donors. Assay: immunoSEQ multiplex PCR; the TCRdb copy retains only in-frame clones and omits some. Of 120,000 or so clones listed, roughly 78% are singletons. Source material: PBMCs. The receptors stem from a man aged 25-45 years in good health and CMV-seropositive. Both conserved end residues are part of each CDR3. A D gene is named only where the DNA matches it firmly. Expanded clones are given a class, and other clones once, few, many or no size at all.

CASSPRVVNTEAFF	TGTGCCAGCAGCCCCAGGGTTGTGAACACTGAAGCTTTCTTT	NA	TRBV7-9	TRBJ1-1	NA
CASDLPGLAGGSTYNEQFF	TGTGCCAGCGACCTCCCGGGACTAGCGGGAGGGAGTACCTACAATGAGCAGTTCTTC	TRBD2	TRBV7-9	TRBJ2-1	few
CASIPTWTSGKDNEQFF	TGTGCCAGCATACCTACATGGACTAGCGGGAAAGACAATGAGCAGTTCTTC	TRBD2	TRBV2	TRBJ2-1	NA
CASSYRFETQYF	TGTGCCAGCAGTTACCGGTTCGAGACCCAGTACTTC	NA	TRBV6-6	TRBJ2-5	NA
CASMVRQIELDEQFF	TGTGCCAGCATGGTCAGGCAAATTGAGCTCGATGAGCAGTTCTTC	NA	TRBV9	TRBJ2-1	NA
CTVGGDSGYTF	TGCACCGTAGGGGGAGATTCTGGCTACACCTTC	NA	TRBV29-1	TRBJ1-2	NA
CASSGTPGQGWDEQYF	TGTGCCAGCAGCGGAACCCCGGGACAGGGCTGGGACGAGCAGTACTTC	NA	TRBV21-1	TRBJ2-7	NA
CASSSTSGRASLAKNIQYF	TGTGCCAGCAGCTCGACTAGCGGGAGGGCTTCACTAGCCAAAAACATTCAGTACTTC	TRBD2	TRBV7-9	TRBJ2-4	NA
CASSSRGPSISGYDEQFF	TGTGCCAGCAGCTCCCGAGGGCCATCGATATCGGGGTACGATGAGCAGTTCTTC	NA	TRBV7-3	TRBJ2-1	NA
CASSPNPRRGVYEQYF	TGTGCCAGCAGTCCCAACCCTCGTCGGGGGGTCTACGAGCAGTACTTC	TRBD2	TRBV28	TRBJ2-7	NA
CSVGTGVHEQYF	TGCAGCGTTGGGACTGGGGTACACGAGCAGTACTTC	NA	TRBV29-1	TRBJ2-7	NA
CASSQIAQGVNTEAFF	TGTGCCAGCAGCCAAATCGCGCAGGGGGTAAACACTGAAGCTTTCTTT	TRBD1	TRBV5-6	TRBJ1-1	NA
CASSESTKQYF	TGTGCCAGCAGCGAGTCTACCAAGCAGTATTTT	NA	TRBV7-2	TRBJ2-3	NA
CASSEARQAGGYTF	TGTGCCAGCAGTGAAGCGCGGCAGGCGGGTGGCTACACCTTC	NA	TRBV2	TRBJ1-2	NA
CASSLIRRGVFVPANEQFF	TGTGCCAGCAGCTTAATACGTCGCGGGGTTTTTGTCCCTGCCAATGAGCAGTTCTTC	NA	TRBV7-8	TRBJ2-1	NA
CASSPFRQKNTGELFF	TGTGCCAGCTCACCATTTCGACAGAAGAACACCGGGGAGCTGTTTTTT	NA	TRBV18	TRBJ2-2	few
CSLGAAGEQFF	TGCAGTTTAGGGGCAGCGGGTGAGCAGTTCTTC	NA	TRBV20-1	TRBJ2-1	NA
CASSQGTDTDTQYF	TGCGCCAGCAGCCAAGGGACAGATACAGATACGCAGTATTTT	NA	TRBV4-1	TRBJ2-3	NA
CASSFEGGPHEQYF	TGTGCCAGCAGCTTCGAGGGAGGGCCCCACGAGCAGTACTTC	TRBD2	TRBV5-4	TRBJ2-7	NA
CASSSAGGPYNEQFF	TGTGCCAGCAGTTCGGCGGGGGGGCCCTACAATGAGCAGTTCTTC	TRBD2	TRBV28	TRBJ2-1	NA
CASSLWTEPLMNTEAFF	TGTGCCAGCAGCCTATGGACAGAACCCCTAATGAACACTGAAGCTTTCTTT	NA	TRBV5-5	TRBJ1-1	NA
CASSGIAGAETQYF	TGTGCCAGCAGCGGGATAGCGGGAGCCGAGACCCAGTACTTC	TRBD2	TRBV5-4	TRBJ2-5	few
CASSSGGSGNTIYF	TGTGCCAGCAGCTCAGGGGGCTCCGGAAACACCATATATTTT	TRBD1	TRBV11-3	TRBJ1-3	few
CASSLIGLGHQLFF	TGTGCCAGCAGTTTAATCGGGCTAGGACATCAACTGTTTTTT	NA	TRBV28	TRBJ1-4	NA
CASSLFAGTGGWETQYF	TGTGCCAGCAGTTTATTCGCAGGGACAGGGGGTTGGGAGACCCAGTACTTC	TRBD1	TRBV27	TRBJ2-5	NA
CATSRGREAGNTIYF	TGTGCCACCAGCAGAGGCAGGGAGGCTGGAAACACCATATATTTT	NA	TRBV15	TRBJ1-3	NA
CAWKEGPQYEQYF	TGTGCCTGGAAGGAGGGGCCCCAATACGAGCAGTACTTC	NA	TRBV30	TRBJ2-7	NA
CASSYRTSSQETQYF	TGTGCCAGCAGTTATAGGACTAGCAGCCAAGAGACCCAGTACTTC	TRBD2	TRBV2	TRBJ2-5	NA
CASSLALTGQQDTQYF	TGCGCCAGCAGCTTGGCCTTAACGGGACAGCAAGATACGCAGTATTTT	TRBD1	TRBV5-1	TRBJ2-3	NA
CASSPPGGGHSYEQYF	TGTGCCAGCTCACCACCCGGCGGAGGGCATTCGTACGAGCAGTACTTC	NA	TRBV18	TRBJ2-7	NA
CASSQEAQGISYEQYF	TGCGCCAGCAGCCAAGAGGCACAGGGAATAAGCTACGAGCAGTACTTC	NA	TRBV4-3	TRBJ2-7	NA
CASSVQGTSYEQYF	TGTGCCAGCAGTGTACAGGGGACCTCCTACGAGCAGTACTTC	TRBD1	TRBV6-1	TRBJ2-7	NA
CASGDGGANTEAFF	TGTGCCAGCGGAGATGGGGGGGCGAACACTGAAGCTTTCTTT	NA	TRBV19	TRBJ1-1	NA
CASSDQRTGAYEQYF	TGTGCCAGCAGCGATCAAAGGACAGGGGCCTACGAGCAGTACTTC	TRBD1	TRBV5-4	TRBJ2-7	NA
CASSLEGAAGKLFF	TGTGCCAGCAGCTTAGAGGGGGCAGCCGGAAAACTGTTTTTT	TRBD1	TRBV7-2	TRBJ1-4	few
CASSLREANTEAFF	TGTGCCAGCAGCTTAAGAGAAGCCAACACTGAAGCTTTCTTT	NA	TRBV7-6	TRBJ1-1	NA
CASSPGGAPTETQYF	TGTGCCAGCAGCCCCGGCGGAGCCCCGACGGAGACCCAGTACTTC	NA	TRBV11-3	TRBJ2-5	once
CASTRERVTGELFF	TGTGCCAGCACTAGAGAGAGGGTCACCGGGGAGCTGTTTTTT	NA	TRBV6-5	TRBJ2-2	NA
CASSQGDRGFSYGYTF	TGCGCCAGCAGCCAAGGGGACAGGGGATTCTCCTATGGCTACACCTTC	TRBD1	TRBV4-3	TRBJ1-2	NA
CASSLTFYAGGSSGRGYTF	TGTGCCAGCAGCTTAACGTTTTATGCAGGGGGCTCATCCGGACGTGGCTACACCTTC	TRBD1	TRBV7-3	TRBJ1-2	few
CASLWTGGFRETQYF	TGTGCCAGCCTCTGGACAGGGGGCTTTAGGGAGACCCAGTACTTC	TRBD1	TRBV2	TRBJ2-5	NA
CASSRGGLDEAFF	TGTGCCAGCAGCCGGGGGGGGCTGGATGAAGCTTTCTTT	NA	TRBV7-6	TRBJ1-1	few
CASSLSGLTDTQYF	TGTGCCAGCAGTTTATCAGGTTTGACAGATACGCAGTATTTT	NA	TRBV28	TRBJ2-3	NA
CASSHLPGQGEVAGEWNEQFF	TGTGCCAGCAGCCATCTTCCGGGACAGGGTGAGGTAGCGGGAGAGTGGAATGAGCAGTTCTTC	NA	TRBV14	TRBJ2-1	NA
CASSIQGRPNEKLFF	TGTGCCAGTAGTATACAGGGAAGGCCTAATGAAAAACTGTTTTTT	NA	TRBV19	TRBJ1-4	NA
CASRDRGHDEQYF	TGTGCCAGCAGAGACAGGGGGCACGACGAGCAGTACTTC	TRBD1	TRBV6-5	TRBJ2-7	NA
CASSFLENEAFF	TGTGCCAGCAGCTTCTTAGAAAATGAAGCTTTCTTT	NA	TRBV7-2	TRBJ1-1	NA
CASSSRALATPLYEQYF	TGTGCCAGCAGTTCCCGTGCACTAGCGACACCACTTTACGAGCAGTACTTC	TRBD2	TRBV27	TRBJ2-7	NA
CASSPAQGNNYGYTF	TGTGCCAGCTCACCGGCACAGGGGAACAACTATGGCTACACCTTC	TRBD1	TRBV18	TRBJ1-2	few
CASSMKRGLTDTQYF	TGTGCCAGTAGTATGAAGCGGGGCCTCACAGATACGCAGTATTTT	TRBD2	TRBV19	TRBJ2-3	NA